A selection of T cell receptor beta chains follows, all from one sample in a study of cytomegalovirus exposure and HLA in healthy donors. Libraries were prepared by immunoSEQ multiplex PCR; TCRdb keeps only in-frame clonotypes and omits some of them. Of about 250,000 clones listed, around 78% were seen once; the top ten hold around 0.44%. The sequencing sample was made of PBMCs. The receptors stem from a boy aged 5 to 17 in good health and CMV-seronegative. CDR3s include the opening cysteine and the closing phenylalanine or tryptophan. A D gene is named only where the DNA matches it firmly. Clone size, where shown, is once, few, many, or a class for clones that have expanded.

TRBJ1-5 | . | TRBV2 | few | TGTGCCAGCCGGGGCACAGGGCCGAATCAGCCCCAGCATTTT | CASRGTGPNQPQHF
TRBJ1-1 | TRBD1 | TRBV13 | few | TGTGCCAGCAGCTTCACAGGGGGCGGACGGGACACTGAAGCTTTCTTT | CASSFTGGGRDTEAFF
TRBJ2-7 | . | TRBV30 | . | TGTGCCTGGAGCTTCAACAGGGTAGAGCAGTACTTC | CAWSFNRVEQYF
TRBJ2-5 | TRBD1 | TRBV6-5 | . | TGTGCCAGCAGTTACCCGGGACAGGACCAAGAGACCCAGTACTTC | CASSYPGQDQETQYF
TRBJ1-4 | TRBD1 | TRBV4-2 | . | TGTGCCAGCAGCCAGAGGGACAGACCTAATGAAAAACTGTTTTTT | CASSQRDRPNEKLFF
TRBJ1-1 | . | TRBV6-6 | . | TGTGCCAGCAGTCAATACAGGGTTTGGGAGACTGAAGCTTTCTTT | CASSQYRVWETEAFF
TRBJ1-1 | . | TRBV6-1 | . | TGTGCCAGCAGTGACAGGGAAGACACTGAAGCTTTCTTT | CASSDREDTEAFF
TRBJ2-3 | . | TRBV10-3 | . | TGTGCCATCAAACCGGCAGTCTCTCCACTAGAGACAGATACGCAGTATTTT | CAIKPAVSPLETDTQYF
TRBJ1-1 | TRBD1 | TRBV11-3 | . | TGTGCCAGTACTTACAGGGGGGACACTGAAGCTTTCTTT | CASTYRGDTEAFF
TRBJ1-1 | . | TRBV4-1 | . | TGCGCCAGCAGCCAAGAACGCAGGGCCTTGAACACTGAAGCTTTCTTT | CASSQERRALNTEAFF
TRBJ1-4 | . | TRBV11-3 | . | TGTGCCAGCAGCTTGTCCCCATTCCCAGGGATTAATGAAAAACTGTTTTTT | CASSLSPFPGINEKLFF
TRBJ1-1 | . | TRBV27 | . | TGTGCCAGCAGTTCTCAGGTGGGAGGCACTGAAGCTTTCTTT | CASSSQVGGTEAFF
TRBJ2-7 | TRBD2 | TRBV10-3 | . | TGTGCCATCACCCCGGGGGGGGACTCCTACGAGCAGTACTTC | CAITPGGDSYEQYF
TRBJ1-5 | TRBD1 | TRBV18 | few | TGTGCCAGCTCCCTCGACAGGGGTAAGGGTCAGCCCCAGCATTTT | CASSLDRGKGQPQHF
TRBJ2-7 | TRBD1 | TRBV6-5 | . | TGTGCCAGCAGCCCGACAGGGTTCTACGAGCAGTACTTC | CASSPTGFYEQYF
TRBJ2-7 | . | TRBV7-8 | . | TGTGCCAGCAGCTTTCGGGGGAGCTCCTACGAGCAGTACTTC | CASSFRGSSYEQYF
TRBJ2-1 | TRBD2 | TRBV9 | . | TGTGCCAGCAGCGCTAGTGGGGGAGGGCCGACGTTCTTC | CASSASGGGPTFF
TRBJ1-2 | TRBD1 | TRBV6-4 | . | TGTGCCAGCAGTGACTCCCCGGACAGGGCCGATGGCTACACCTTC | CASSDSPDRADGYTF
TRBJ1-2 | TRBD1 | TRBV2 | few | TGTGCCAGCAGGGGTGGACAGGGAGACTATGGCTACACCTTC | CASRGGQGDYGYTF
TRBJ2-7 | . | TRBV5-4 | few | TGTGCCAGCAGCTTGACTAGCAGTCACTACGAGCAGTACTTC | CASSLTSSHYEQYF
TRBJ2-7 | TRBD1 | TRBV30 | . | TGTGCCTGTGGACAGGGGGGAACCTACGAGCAGTACTTC | CACGQGGTYEQYF
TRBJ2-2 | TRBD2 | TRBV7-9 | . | TGTTCCAGCCGCCCTGACAGCGGGAAATCACACACCGGGGAGCTGTTTTTT | CSSRPDSGKSHTGELFF
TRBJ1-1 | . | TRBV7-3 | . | TGTGCCAGCAGCCCCACACTGAACACTGAAGCTTTCTTT | CASSPTLNTEAFF
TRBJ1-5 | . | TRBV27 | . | TGTGCCAGCAGTGCTAGGGGACTCCAAACCAATCAGCCCCAGCATTTT | CASSARGLQTNQPQHF
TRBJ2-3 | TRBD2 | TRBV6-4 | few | TGTGCCAGCAGTGATTCTAGCGGGGGTCCTAGCACAGATACGCAGTATTTT | CASSDSSGGPSTDTQYF
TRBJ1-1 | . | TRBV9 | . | TGTGCCAGCAGCGTAGGTATAGATAACACTGAAGCTTTCTTT | CASSVGIDNTEAFF
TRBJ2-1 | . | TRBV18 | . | TGTGCCAGCTCACCACCGCAGATGAATGAGCAGTTCTTC | CASSPPQMNEQFF